The clone carrying this T cell receptor beta chain was detected only a few times. The target antigen is unknown. These data are taken from a study of T cells in Graves' hyperthyroidism and ophthalmopathy. TCR beta CDR3 regions were amplified from RNA. The HTBI primer set drove a first-round RT-PCR of the TCR CDR3. TCRdb passed the multiplex PCR reads through MiXCR, listing each CDR3 protein once. The sample has approximately 520,000 distinct CDR3 sequences; roughly 24% are singletons. This CDR3 has 10 amino acids. CDR1 DFQATT and CDR2 SNEGSKA come from the germline V gene (reference sequence). Active moderate-to-severe ophthalmopathy, Clinical Activity Score at least 3, NOSPECS at least 4, under 3 months' duration. For the diagnoses, clinical symptoms, serum thyroxine and TRAb, thyroid ultrasound and orbital computed tomography were used. The study, taken as a whole, reports: Ophthalmopathy was distinguished from stable hyperthyroidism by 13 V-J signatures. The model forecast ophthalmopathy, anticipating it by a median 6.5 months before onset.

The V and J genes are TRBV20-1 and TRBJ1-1; maybe TRBD1 (5 bases). What was sequenced was blood. This TCR came from a woman aged 25 to 45 with Graves' ophthalmopathy. The CDR3 loop is CRGTPPEAFF. DNA for the CDR3: TGCAGGGGGACCCCTCCCGAAGCTTTCTTT.